Detailed here is one TCR beta chain. Recruits, aged roughly 18 to 90 years, lived in 24 US areas. Sequencing used immunoSEQ multiplex PCR; TCRdb keeps in-frame clones, though not all of them. This sample has around 300,000 clones; approximately 86% occur once, and the top ten carry approximately 1%. This sample is part of a study of blood T cell repertoires in COVID-19. About the study: T cells, B-cell-depleted T cells, or PBMCs supplied cDNA or gDNA.

CDR1 GTSNPN and CDR2 SVGIG come from the germline V gene (reference sequence). The CDR3 totals 15 residues. V lost 0 bases to trimming and J lost 3 bases, with 12 bases between them. The TCR originated in a woman between 25 and 40 years old who had recovered from COVID-19. This chain joins TRBV30 and TRBJ1-5, with a possible D match to TRBD1 (6 bases). Sequencing used PBMCs or T cells enriched from blood (not recorded which). The CDR3 DNA follows: TGTGCCTGGAGTGTAACGGGGGGCCTCAATCAGCCCCAGCATTTT. Translated, it gives CAWSVTGGLNQPQHF.